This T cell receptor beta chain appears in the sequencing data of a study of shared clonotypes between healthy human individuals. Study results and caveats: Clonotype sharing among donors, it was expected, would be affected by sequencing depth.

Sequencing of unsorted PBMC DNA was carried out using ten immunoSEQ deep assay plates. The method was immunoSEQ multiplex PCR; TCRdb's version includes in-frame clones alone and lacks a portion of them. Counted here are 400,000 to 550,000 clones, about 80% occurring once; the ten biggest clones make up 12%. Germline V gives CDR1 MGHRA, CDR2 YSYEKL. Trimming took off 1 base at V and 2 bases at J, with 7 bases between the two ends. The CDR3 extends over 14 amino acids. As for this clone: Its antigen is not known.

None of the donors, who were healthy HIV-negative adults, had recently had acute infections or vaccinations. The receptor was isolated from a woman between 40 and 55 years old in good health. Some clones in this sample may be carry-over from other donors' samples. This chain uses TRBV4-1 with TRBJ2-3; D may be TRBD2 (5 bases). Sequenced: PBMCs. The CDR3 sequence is CASSQGAVTDTQYF. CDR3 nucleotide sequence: TGCGCCAGCAGCCAAGGAGCGGTCACAGATACGCAGTATTTT.